Following are 30 T cell receptor beta chains from one sample sequenced in a study of T cell clones after liver transplantation. The protocol was immunoSEQ multiplex PCR, while the TCRdb copy is restricted to in-frame clones and leaves out a portion. The table records 98,000 or so clones, 75% to 90% of them present only once. This specimen consisted of CD4+ T cells from blood, obtained before liver transplant. The receptors derive from a human donor who received a liver transplant.

J is TRBJ2-5 and V is TRBV9; perhaps D is TRBD1 or TRBD2 (6 bases each). The V and J ends lost 1 base and 4 bases respectively, with 14 bases between them. Germline-derived CDR1 and CDR2 are SGDLS and YYNGEE. The CDR3 extends over 15 amino acids. The CDR3 loop reads CASSVNRGGRETQYF. The CDR3 bases are TGTGCCAGCAGCGTAAATAGAGGGGGGAGAGAGACCCAGTACTTC.

This chain links TRBV11-2 with TRBJ2-1, with D possibly being TRBD2 (6 bases). The CDR3 is 14 amino acids. Trimming took 8 bases from V and 0 from J, leaving 11 bases between them. CDR1 is SGHAT and CDR2 is FQNNGV in the germline V gene. In DNA form, the CDR3 reads TGTGCCAGCCGTATGGGGGGCTCCTACAATGAGCAGTTCTTC. This translates into CASRMGGSYNEQFF.

The chain joins TRBV7-2 to TRBJ1-1; D remains ambiguous. Trimming shortened V by 5 bases and J by 4 bases, and 20 bases separated the two germline ends. This CDR3 has 16 amino acids. Germline V gives CDR1 SGHTA, CDR2 FQGNSA. In DNA, the CDR3 is TGTGCCAGCAGCATACGGGCTTTTGGGGTTGCCACTGAAGCTTTCTTT. Encoded protein: CASSIRAFGVATEAFF.

This chain links TRBV18 with TRBJ2-7, with TRBD2 identical over 12 bases. V was pared by 0 bases and J by 7 bases, with 10 bases of the junction left unmatched. The CDR3 runs 17 residues. The V gene's germline CDR1 is KGHSH and CDR2 LQKENI. CDR3 sequence reads: CASSPPRRLAGVREQYF. CDR3 DNA sequence: TGTGCCAGCTCACCACCGAGGAGACTAGCGGGAGTAAGGGAGCAGTACTTC.

The V call is TRBV6-4, the J call TRBJ1-2; D unresolved. There are 14 residues in the CDR3. The V end was cut by 4 bases, the J end by 4 bases, with 13 bases between. The germline V gene encodes CDR1 MRHNA and CDR2 SNTAGT. The CDR3 region has the DNA TGTGCCAGCAGTGGAGGGTGGGTGTCCTATGGCTACACCTTC. Protein sequence: CASSGGWVSYGYTF.

This chain links TRBV10-1 with TRBJ1-1; D not certain. With 2 bases removed from V and 1 base from J, the gap between germline ends came to 5 bases. The germline gives CDR1 WNHNN, CDR2 SYGVQD (reference sequence). This CDR3 region has 13 residues. CDR3 sequence reads: CASSERENTEAFF. DNA for the CDR3: TGCGCCAGCAGTGAGAGGGAGAACACTGAAGCTTTCTTT.

The chain joins TRBV4-2 to TRBJ1-4, with 8 bases matching TRBD1. Germline V CDR1 and CDR2: LGHNA, YNFKEQ. This CDR3 has 16 amino acids. Germline trimming cut 1 base from V and 10 bases from J; bases unmatched to any gene: 11. The CDR3 protein is CASSQGLTGDVGKLFF. The CDR3 DNA reads as TGTGCCAGCAGCCAAGGCCTGACAGGGGATGTGGGAAAACTGTTTTTT.

This rearrangement joins TRBV7-3 to TRBJ1-2; TRBD1 is a possible D gene (5 bases). V shed 5 bases and J shed 7 bases, with 14 bases lying between them. Germline CDR1 SGHTA, CDR2 FQGTGA. CDR3 length equals 13 residues. The CDR3 spells CASSPYGTPGYTF. CDR3 DNA sequence: TGTGCCAGCAGCCCGTACGGGACGCCTGGCTACACCTTC.

This clone has a handful of counts. This rearrangement joins TRBV18 to TRBJ2-7; 7 nucleotides agree with TRBD2. V shed 2 bases, J shed 5 bases, and the junction held 6 bases outside the gene matches. Germline V gene data show CDR1 as KGHSH and CDR2 as LQKENI. This CDR3 contains 14 residues. CDR3 nucleotide sequence: TGTGCCAGCTCACCAGGCGGGGGATTGGACGAGCAGTACTTC. Its translation: CASSPGGGLDEQYF.

V and J are TRBV7-2 and TRBJ1-2; no clear D gene. V dropped 4 bases and J dropped 5 bases, with 5 bases sitting between them. The V gene's germline CDR1 is SGHTA and CDR2 FQGNSA. This CDR3 has 11 residues. CDR3 sequence (DNA): TGTGCCAGCAGCTCAGTGTATGGCTACACCTTC. Amino acid sequence: CASSSVYGYTF.

V usage is TRBV30 and J usage is TRBJ1-2; 8 positions match TRBD1. V gave up 3 bases and J gave up 8 bases; unmatched junction bases: 14. This CDR3 is 15 amino acids long. Germline lookup yields CDR1 GTSNPN and CDR2 SVGIG (reference sequence). CDR3 loop: CAWSAGTGRNWGYTF. CDR3 DNA: TGTGCCTGGAGCGCAGGGACAGGTCGTAATTGGGGCTACACCTTC. Using reference TRBV30 and TRBJ1-2 for the parts outside the CDR3, the full variable domain is SQTIHQWPATLVQPVGSPLSLECTVEGTSNPNLYWYRQAAGRGLQLLFYSVGIGQISSEVPQNLSASRPQDRQFILSSKKLLLSDSGFYLCAWSAGTGRNWGYTFGSGTRLTVV.

V is TRBV6-1 and J is TRBJ2-1, with D possibly TRBD2 on 6 matching bases. The CDR3 extends over 18 amino acids. In germline, CDR1 is MNHNS, CDR2 SASEGT. Trimming shortened V by 2 bases and J by 0 bases, and 17 bases separated the two germline ends. The CDR3 sequence: CASSESFIAAYSYNEQFF. DNA for the CDR3: TGTGCCAGCAGTGAAAGCTTTATAGCGGCCTACTCCTACAATGAGCAGTTCTTC.

The chain links TRBV14 to TRBJ2-3, with 8 positions matching TRBD1. The CDR3 is made up of 16 amino acids. V lost 4 bases to trimming and J lost 3 bases; unmatched junction nucleotides: 9. Germline lookup yields CDR1 SGHDN and CDR2 FVKESK. The CDR3 sequence: CASSRARTGRTDTQYF. The CDR3 DNA reads TGTGCCAGCAGCCGGGCCCGGACAGGGAGAACAGATACGCAGTATTTT. Based on the CDR3 plus reference TRBV14 and TRBJ2-3, the full variable domain is EAGVTQFPSHSVIEKGQTVTLRCDPISGHDNLYWYRRVMGKEIKFLLHFVKESKQDESGMPNNRFLAERTGGTYSTLKVQPAELEDSGVYFCASSRARTGRTDTQYFGPGTRLTVL.

J is TRBJ2-7 and V is TRBV28, with 9 bases lining up with TRBD1. J gave up 2 bases and V 5 bases, and 10 bases lay outside the gene matches. This CDR3 has 16 residues. Germline-derived CDR1 and CDR2 are MDHEN and SYDVKM. The CDR3 loop is CASSPLRRTGAYEQYF. The CDR3 DNA follows: TGTGCCAGCAGTCCACTTCGGAGGACAGGGGCCTACGAGCAGTACTTC.

This chain connects TRBV6-5 to TRBJ1-2; no firm D call. Trimming took off 2 bases at V and 8 bases at J, with 15 bases between the two ends. CDR3 size: 14 residues. Germline V CDR1 and CDR2: MNHEY, SVGAGI. The CDR3 bases are TGTGCCAGCAGTTACCGACATCTAACCGCGGGCTACACCTTC. This codes for CASSYRHLTAGYTF.

The gene calls are TRBV18 and TRBJ2-2; 9 nucleotides line up with TRBD1. The germline V gene encodes CDR1 KGHSH and CDR2 LQKENI. This CDR3 has 15 residues. The J segment lost 7 bases and the V segment lost 5 bases, leaving 8 bases of the junction unmatched. The CDR3 nucleotides read TGTGCCAGCTCAGTACAGGGGGCGCAGATCGGGGAGCTGTTTTTT. It encodes CASSVQGAQIGELFF.

This chain links TRBV28 with TRBJ1-2, with no clear D. Trimming left V 7 bases short and J 7 bases short, with 10 bases between. Germline CDR1 MDHEN, CDR2 SYDVKM. The CDR3 consists of 11 residues. The CDR3 region has the DNA TGTGCCAGCACCTCTCTCATTGGCTACACCTTC. Its protein is CASTSLIGYTF.

This clone was observed a single time. In nucleotides, the CDR3 is TGTGCCAGCAGTCGTACAGGGGGAAACACTGAAGCTTTCTTT. Amino acids: CASSRTGGNTEAFF. This chain joins TRBV6-5 and TRBJ1-1, with 8 bases fitting TRBD1. The V and J ends lost 5 bases and 2 bases, in that order; junction bases with no gene match: 4. Germline CDR1 reads MNHEY; CDR2 reads SVGAGI. CDR3 length: 14 amino acids.

This clone was found once. This sequence joins TRBV7-6 and TRBJ2-3, with a weak D call TRBD1 (6 bases). The germline CDR1 and CDR2 sequences are SGHVS and FNYEAQ. CDR3 length: 15 residues. V was cut by 2 bases and J by 1 base, with 10 bases left in between. The CDR3 nucleotides are TGTGCCAGCAGCTTAACAGGGCTAGGCACAGATACGCAGTATTTT. Residues: CASSLTGLGTDTQYF.

This sequence joins TRBV7-2 and TRBJ1-1; D perhaps matches TRBD1 (5 bases). The CDR3 spans 13 residues. The V end lost 5 bases, the J end lost 1 base, and 8 bases lay between the germline ends. CDR1 SGHTA and CDR2 FQGNSA come from the germline V gene. In DNA, the CDR3 is TGTGCCAGCAGCGGGGGTTCGAACACTGAAGCTTTCTTT. This translates into CASSGGSNTEAFF.

In this sample, this clone turned up once. The gene calls are TRBV7-9 and TRBJ2-3; D possibly corresponds to TRBD2 (5 bases). This CDR3 spans 15 amino acids. V was cut by 1 base and J by 4 bases, with 12 bases left in between. Germline-derived CDR1 and CDR2 are SEHNR and FQNEAQ (reference sequence). The CDR3 protein is CASSLGGPEADTQYF. In DNA form, the CDR3 reads TGTGCCAGCAGCTTAGGAGGGCCAGAGGCAGATACGCAGTATTTT.

V is TRBV7-6 and J is TRBJ2-1; 7 bases agree with TRBD2. J lost 6 bases, V lost 0 bases, and 2 bases had no gene match. The germline CDR1 and CDR2 sequences are SGHVS and FNYEAQ. This CDR3 is 14 amino acids long. DNA for the CDR3: TGTGCCAGCAGCTTAGCGGGGGGGATCAATGAGCAGTTCTTC. This gives the protein CASSLAGGINEQFF. The complete variable domain, with remaining parts taken from reference TRBV7-6 and TRBJ2-1, reads GAGVSQSPRYKVTKRGQDVALRCDPISGHVSLYWYRQALGQGPEFLTYFNYEAQQDKSGLPNDRFSAERPEGSISTLTIQRTEQRDSAMYRCASSLAGGINEQFFGPGTRLTVL.

This clone was detected a few times. The chain employs TRBV11-3 and TRBJ1-1; D unresolved. Germline CDR1 and CDR2: SGHNT and YENEEA. The V end lost 0 bases, the J end lost 0 bases, and 8 bases lay between the germline ends. The CDR3 spans 15 residues. In DNA form, the CDR3 reads TGTGCCAGCAGCTTAGATGGGCTTATGAACACTGAAGCTTTCTTT. Protein product: CASSLDGLMNTEAFF.

CDR3 residues: CASSFNGLTQYF. The CDR3 nucleotides are TGTGCCAGCAGCTTCAATGGGCTTACGCAGTATTTT. This rearrangement joins TRBV11-3 to TRBJ2-3; D gene unclear. The CDR3 spans 12 residues. V dropped 3 bases and J dropped 8 bases, with 9 bases sitting between them. Per germline, CDR1 SGHNT and CDR2 YENEEA.

This chain connects TRBV11-1 to TRBJ2-5; no reliable D call. The CDR3 sequence is 16 residues long. V was pared by 5 bases and J by 1 base, with 17 bases between. Germline CDR1 SGHAT, CDR2 FQDESV (reference sequence). CDR3 in amino acids: CASSPAVQSSQETQYF. For the CDR3, the DNA is TGTGCCAGCAGCCCGGCGGTGCAGTCCTCCCAAGAGACCCAGTACTTC.

With regard to this clone: Other DNA sequences within the sample encode an identical CDR3. The chain joins TRBV19 to TRBJ1-1; D not certain. This CDR3 has 14 residues. V was pared by 1 base and J by 0 bases, with 6 bases between. The germline CDR1 and CDR2 sequences are LNHDA and SQIVND (reference sequence). The chain's CDR3 is CASSIGQVNTEAFF. The CDR3 region has the DNA TGTGCCAGTAGTATAGGGCAGGTGAACACTGAAGCTTTCTTT.

A remark on this clone: An end of the junction differs from the germline gene, which may be a read error. The chain employs TRBV19 and TRBJ1-1, with 8 positions matching TRBD1. This CDR3 spans 11 amino acids. Germline V gene lookup returns CDR1 LNHDA and CDR2 SQIVND (reference sequence). This CDR3 reads CASSNHGQGGF. In DNA form, the CDR3 reads TGTGCCAGTAGTAACCACGGACAGGGCGGGTTT.

The chain links TRBV6-1 to TRBJ2-3; D possibly corresponds to TRBD2 (5 bases). CDR3 length equals 14 residues. Trimming took 4 bases from V and 3 from J, leaving 11 bases between them. The germline CDR1 and CDR2 sequences are MNHNS and SASEGT. This chain's CDR3 is CASSVGGGTDTQYF. The CDR3 DNA follows: TGTGCCAGCAGTGTAGGAGGAGGAACAGATACGCAGTATTTT.

The sample holds one count of this clone. This chain links TRBV14 with TRBJ1-4; possibly TRBD1 for D (6 bases). V was trimmed by 5 bases and J by 3 bases, leaving 16 bases between them. CDR3 length: 16 amino acids. Looked up from germline, CDR1 is SGHDN and CDR2 is FVKESK. This chain's CDR3 is CASSSGHPVANEKLFF. The DNA of the CDR3 is TGTGCCAGCAGCTCGGGACACCCGGTTGCTAATGAAAAACTGTTTTTT. Supplemented by reference TRBV14 and TRBJ1-4, the full variable domain reads EAGVTQFPSHSVIEKGQTVTLRCDPISGHDNLYWYRRVMGKEIKFLLHFVKESKQDESGMPNNRFLAERTGGTYSTLKVQPAELEDSGVYFCASSSGHPVANEKLFFGSGTQLSVL.

In this sample, this clone turned up a few times. CDR3 protein: CASSDIRGKGNTIYF. The CDR3 DNA reads TGTGCCAGCAGTGACATCAGGGGAAAAGGAAACACCATATATTTT. J is TRBJ1-3 and V is TRBV6-1; possible D gene TRBD1, 6 bases. The CDR3 sequence is 15 residues long. CDR1 is MNHNS, CDR2 SASEGT, per germline. The V end was cut by 3 bases, the J end by 4 bases, with 13 bases between.